The 5 T cell receptor beta chains reported below all come from one sample, sequenced in a study of T cell responses to AZD1222 COVID-19 vaccine. Only in-frame clones appear in the TCRdb table, and some are missing; sequencing was by immunoSEQ multiplex PCR. The table has about 83,000 clones, 85% to 95% seen once. Sequenced here: peripheral blood, sampled 28 days after the second AZD1222 dose. The receptors were sampled from an adult who received the AZD1222 COVID-19 vaccine.

V and J are TRBV6-1 and TRBJ2-7; 8 nucleotides match TRBD1. With V trimmed by 0 bases and J by 8 bases, 6 bases remained unmatched. Germline V gene sequence: CDR1 MNHNS, CDR2 SASEGT. The CDR3 spans 14 residues. The CDR3: CASSEAAGGVKQYF. Written as DNA, the CDR3 is TGTGCCAGCAGTGAAGCGGCAGGGGGCGTAAAGCAGTACTTC.

The V gene is TRBV5-5, the J gene TRBJ2-7, with 9 positions matching TRBD2. Losses at the gene ends were 4 bases for V and 6 bases for J; bases not matched to a gene: 11. The CDR3 is made up of 15 amino acids. CDR1 is SGHKS and CDR2 is YYEKEE in the germline V gene (reference sequence). Here the CDR3 DNA reads TGTGCCAGCAGCCTGGGAGGCCTAGCGGGATTCGAGCAGTACTTC. This translates into CASSLGGLAGFEQYF.

The table lists this clone with a few counts. The V gene is TRBV30, the J gene TRBJ1-6, with D uncertain. V lost 0 bases and J 7 bases, leaving 4 bases between the germline ends. CDR1 and CDR2 from the germline V gene are GTSNPN and SVGIG (reference sequence). The CDR3 loop spans 12 amino acids. CDR3 sequence: CAWSVRNSPLHF. For the CDR3, the DNA is TGTGCCTGGAGTGTACGAAATTCACCCCTCCACTTT.

The chain couples TRBV7-2 to TRBJ2-7, with 7 bases matching TRBD1. CDR3 size: 13 residues. The ends lost 1 base at V and 6 bases at J; junction bases unmatched: 3. Germline CDR1 and CDR2: SGHTA and FQGNSA. The CDR3 bases are TGTGCCAGCAGCTTAGAACAGGGGTTCGAGCAGTACTTC. Protein sequence: CASSLEQGFEQYF.

The J gene is TRBJ2-2, the V gene TRBV6-6; tentative D call: TRBD2 (6 bases). This CDR3 region has 15 residues. The germline V and J ends were trimmed by 6 bases and 1 base, with 12 bases remaining between them. Germline V gene lookup returns CDR1 MNHNY and CDR2 SVGAGI (reference sequence). In DNA form, the CDR3 reads TGTGCCAGCAGCTATTTTAGCGGGAACACCGGGGAGCTGTTTTTT. Translated, it gives CASSYFSGNTGELFF.